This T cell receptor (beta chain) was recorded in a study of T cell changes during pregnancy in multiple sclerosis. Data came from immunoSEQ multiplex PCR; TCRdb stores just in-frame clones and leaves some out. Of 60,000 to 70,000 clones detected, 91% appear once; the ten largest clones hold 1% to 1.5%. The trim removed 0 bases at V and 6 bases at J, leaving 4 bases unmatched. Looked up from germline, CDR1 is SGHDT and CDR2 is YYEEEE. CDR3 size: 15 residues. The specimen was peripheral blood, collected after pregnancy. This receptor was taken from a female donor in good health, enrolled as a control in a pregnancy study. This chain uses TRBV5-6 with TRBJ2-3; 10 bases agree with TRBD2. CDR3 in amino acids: CASSLAQLAGDTQYF. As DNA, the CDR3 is TGTGCCAGCAGCTTGGCCCAACTAGCGGGGGATACGCAGTATTTT.